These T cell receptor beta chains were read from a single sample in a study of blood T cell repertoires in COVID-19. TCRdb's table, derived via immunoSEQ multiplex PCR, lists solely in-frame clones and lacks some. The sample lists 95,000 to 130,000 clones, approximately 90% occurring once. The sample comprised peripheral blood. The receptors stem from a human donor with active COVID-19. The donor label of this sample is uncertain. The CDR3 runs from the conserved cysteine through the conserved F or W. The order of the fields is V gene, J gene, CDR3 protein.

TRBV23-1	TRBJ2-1	CASSQSEGSYNEQFF
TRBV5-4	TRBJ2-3	CASSLGRQKGTDTQYF
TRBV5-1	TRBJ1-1	CASSFSTGGERNTEAFF
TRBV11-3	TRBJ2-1	CASSGTSGGTYNEQFF
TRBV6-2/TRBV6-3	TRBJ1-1	CASSQGVTEAFF
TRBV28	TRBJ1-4	CASSSSGGGDEKLFF
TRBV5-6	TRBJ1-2	CASSLSRNYGYTF
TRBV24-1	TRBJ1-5	CATSDSRDTNQPQHF
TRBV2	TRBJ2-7	CASRANRSPTYEQYF
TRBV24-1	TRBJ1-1	CATQDGGRAEAFF
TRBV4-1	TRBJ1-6	CASSQEGGTSSYNSPLHF
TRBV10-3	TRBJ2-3	CAPVWSSGVTDTQYF
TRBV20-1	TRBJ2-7	CSASRGQGAYEQYF
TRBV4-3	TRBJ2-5	CASSQDAGEPQETQYF
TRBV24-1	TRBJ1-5	CATSEGQGIQPQHF
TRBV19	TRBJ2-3	CASSQRTSGGPTDTQYF
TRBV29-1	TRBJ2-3	CSVDGISVVADTQYF
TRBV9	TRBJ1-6	CASSVEGRGVSPLHF
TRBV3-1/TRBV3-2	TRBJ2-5	CASSPLGMRGRYQETQYF
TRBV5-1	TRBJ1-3	CASSKDRVSGNTIYF
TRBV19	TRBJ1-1	CASSIGTGTNTEAFF
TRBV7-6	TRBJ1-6	CASSPYDRVSSPLHF
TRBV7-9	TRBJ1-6	CASSLYADSPLHF
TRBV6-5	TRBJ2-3	CASRRTSGGADTQYF
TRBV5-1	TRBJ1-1	CASSLAGITEAFF
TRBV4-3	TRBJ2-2	CASSQDLRTGGNTGELFF
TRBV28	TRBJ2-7	CASSFSAYEQYF
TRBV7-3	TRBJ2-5	CASSLRTLAGENQETQYF
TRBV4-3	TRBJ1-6	CASSQELGTGGRTLHF
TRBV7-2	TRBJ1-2	CASSLAKAGNYGYTF
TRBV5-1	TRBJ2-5	CASRLAGGPEETQYF
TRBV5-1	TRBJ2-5	CASSSGGAQETQYF
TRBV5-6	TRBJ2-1	CASSLQPAANEQFF
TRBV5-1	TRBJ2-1	CASSLDIAGPNNEQFF
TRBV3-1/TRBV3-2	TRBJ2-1	CASSQGRDFGFF
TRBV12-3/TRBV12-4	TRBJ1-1	CASSPNTEAFF
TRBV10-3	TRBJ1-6	CATRASGPNSPLHF
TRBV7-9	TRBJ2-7	CASSEAFYEQYF
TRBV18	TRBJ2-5	CASSPPQGAGETQYF
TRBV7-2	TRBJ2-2	CASSFNRGAFFGGELFF